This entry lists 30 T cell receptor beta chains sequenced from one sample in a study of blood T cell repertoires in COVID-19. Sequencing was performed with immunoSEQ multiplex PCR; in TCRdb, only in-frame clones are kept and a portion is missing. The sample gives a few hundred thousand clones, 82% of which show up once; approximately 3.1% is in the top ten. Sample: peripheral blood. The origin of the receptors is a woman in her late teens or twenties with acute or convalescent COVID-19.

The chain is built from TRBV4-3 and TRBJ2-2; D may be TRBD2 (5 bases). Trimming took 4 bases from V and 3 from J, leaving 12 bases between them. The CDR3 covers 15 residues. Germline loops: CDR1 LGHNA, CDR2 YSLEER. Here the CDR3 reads CASSPGLDHTGELFF. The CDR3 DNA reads TGCGCCAGCAGCCCTGGACTGGACCACACCGGGGAGCTGTTTTTT.

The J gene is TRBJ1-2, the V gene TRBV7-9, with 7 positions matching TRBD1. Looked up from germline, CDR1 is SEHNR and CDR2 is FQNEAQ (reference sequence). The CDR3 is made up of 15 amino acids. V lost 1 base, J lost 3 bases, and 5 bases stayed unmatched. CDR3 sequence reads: CASSLDDRVDYGYTF. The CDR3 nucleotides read TGTGCCAGCAGCTTAGATGACAGGGTAGACTATGGCTACACCTTC.

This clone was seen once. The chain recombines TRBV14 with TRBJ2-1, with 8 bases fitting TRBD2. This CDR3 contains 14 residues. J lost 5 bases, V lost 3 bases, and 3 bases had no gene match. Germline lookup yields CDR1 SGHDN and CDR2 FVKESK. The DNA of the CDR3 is TGTGCCAGCAGCCACTCACTAGCGGACAATGAGCAGTTCTTC. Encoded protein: CASSHSLADNEQFF.

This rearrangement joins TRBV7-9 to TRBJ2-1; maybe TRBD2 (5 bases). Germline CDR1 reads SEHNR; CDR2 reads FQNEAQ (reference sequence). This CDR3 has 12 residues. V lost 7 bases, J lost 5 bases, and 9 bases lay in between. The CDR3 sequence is CASTGGNNEQFF. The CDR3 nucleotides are TGTGCCAGCACAGGAGGCAACAATGAGCAGTTCTTC.

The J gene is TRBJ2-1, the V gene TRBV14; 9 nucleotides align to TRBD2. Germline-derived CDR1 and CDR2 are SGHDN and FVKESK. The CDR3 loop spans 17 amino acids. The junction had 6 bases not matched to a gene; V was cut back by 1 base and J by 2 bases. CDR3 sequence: CASSQGFSGGTYNEQFF. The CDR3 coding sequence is TGTGCCAGCAGCCAAGGTTTTAGCGGGGGTACCTACAATGAGCAGTTCTTC.

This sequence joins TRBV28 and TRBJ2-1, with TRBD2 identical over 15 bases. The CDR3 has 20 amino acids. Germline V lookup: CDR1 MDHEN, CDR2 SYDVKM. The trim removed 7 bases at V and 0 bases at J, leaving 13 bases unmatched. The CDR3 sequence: CASKHLGGLAGGSSYNEQFF. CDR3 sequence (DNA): TGTGCCAGCAAACACTTGGGGGGACTAGCGGGAGGCTCCTCCTACAATGAGCAGTTCTTC.

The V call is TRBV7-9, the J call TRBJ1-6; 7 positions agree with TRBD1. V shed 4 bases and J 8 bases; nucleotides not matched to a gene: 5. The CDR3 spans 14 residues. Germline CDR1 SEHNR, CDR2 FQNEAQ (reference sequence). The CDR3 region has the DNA TGTGCCAGCAGCTCCGGGACAGTAGATTCACCCCTCCACTTT. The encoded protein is CASSSGTVDSPLHF.

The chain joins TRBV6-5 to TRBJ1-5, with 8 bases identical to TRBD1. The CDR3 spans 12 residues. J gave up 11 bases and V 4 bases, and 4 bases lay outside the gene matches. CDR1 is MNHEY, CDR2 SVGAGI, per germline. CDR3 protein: CASSWTGKAQHF. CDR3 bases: TGTGCCAGCAGTTGGACAGGGAAGGCCCAGCATTTT.

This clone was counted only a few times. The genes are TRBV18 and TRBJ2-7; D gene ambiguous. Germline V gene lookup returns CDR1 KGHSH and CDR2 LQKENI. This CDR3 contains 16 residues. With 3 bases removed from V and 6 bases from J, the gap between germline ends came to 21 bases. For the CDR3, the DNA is TGTGCCAGCTCACCCGCAAGTCCAGCAACCTGGAGCGAGCAGTACTTC. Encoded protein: CASSPASPATWSEQYF.

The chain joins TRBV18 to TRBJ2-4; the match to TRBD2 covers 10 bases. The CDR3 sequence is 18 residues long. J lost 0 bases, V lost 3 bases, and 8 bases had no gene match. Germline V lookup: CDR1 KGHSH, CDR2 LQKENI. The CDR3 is CASSPLSSGGLAKNIQYF. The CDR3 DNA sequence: TGTGCCAGCTCACCCCTTTCTAGCGGGGGACTAGCCAAAAACATTCAGTACTTC.

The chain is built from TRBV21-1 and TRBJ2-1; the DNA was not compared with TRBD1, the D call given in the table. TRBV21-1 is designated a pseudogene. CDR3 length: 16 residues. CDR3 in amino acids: CASSTRQGSSYNEQFF. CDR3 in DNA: TGTGCCAGCAGCACCCGACAGGGGAGCTCCTACAATGAGCAGTTCTTC.

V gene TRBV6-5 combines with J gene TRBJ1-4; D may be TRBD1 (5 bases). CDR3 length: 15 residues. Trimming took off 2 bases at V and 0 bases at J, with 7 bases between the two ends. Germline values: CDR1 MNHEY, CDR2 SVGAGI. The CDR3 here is CASSYQGATNEKLFF. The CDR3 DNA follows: TGTGCCAGCAGTTACCAGGGTGCAACTAATGAAAAACTGTTTTTT.

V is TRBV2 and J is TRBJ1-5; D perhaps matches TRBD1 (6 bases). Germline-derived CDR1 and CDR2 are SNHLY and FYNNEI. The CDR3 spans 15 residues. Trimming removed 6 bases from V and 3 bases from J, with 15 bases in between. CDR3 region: CASSPMGAANQPQHF. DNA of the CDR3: TGTGCCAGCAGCCCAATGGGGGCCGCCAATCAGCCCCAGCATTTT.

CDR3 sequence (DNA): TGTGCCAGCAGCTTGGGAGGTATGGGGCTCCACGAGCAGTACTTC. This gives the protein CASSLGGMGLHEQYF. The chain is built from TRBV5-4 and TRBJ2-7; D is possibly TRBD1 (5 bases). Germline CDR1 reads SGHNT; CDR2 reads YYREEE (reference sequence). This CDR3 region has 15 residues. The V gene lost 0 bases and the J gene lost 5 bases, with 15 bases spanning the gap.

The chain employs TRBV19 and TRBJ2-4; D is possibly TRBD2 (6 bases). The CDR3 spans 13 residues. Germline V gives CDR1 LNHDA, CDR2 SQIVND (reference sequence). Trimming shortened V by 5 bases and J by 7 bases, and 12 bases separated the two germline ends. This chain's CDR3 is CASSLTGVNIQYF. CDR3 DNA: TGTGCCAGTAGTCTTACGGGAGTGAACATTCAGTACTTC.

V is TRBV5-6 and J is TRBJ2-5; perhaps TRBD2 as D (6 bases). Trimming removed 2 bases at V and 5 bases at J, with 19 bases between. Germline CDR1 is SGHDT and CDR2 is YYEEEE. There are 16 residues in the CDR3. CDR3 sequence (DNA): TGTGCCAGCAGCTTTCGGACCTGGGACTTCGGGGAGACCCAGTACTTC. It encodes CASSFRTWDFGETQYF.

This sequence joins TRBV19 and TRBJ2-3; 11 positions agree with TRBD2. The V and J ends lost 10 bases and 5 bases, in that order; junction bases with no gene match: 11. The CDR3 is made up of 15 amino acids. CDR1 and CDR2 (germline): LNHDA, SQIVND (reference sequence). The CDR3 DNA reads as TGTGCCACGCGGGAACTAGCGGGGGCGGGAGATACGCAGTATTTT. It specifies CATRELAGAGDTQYF.

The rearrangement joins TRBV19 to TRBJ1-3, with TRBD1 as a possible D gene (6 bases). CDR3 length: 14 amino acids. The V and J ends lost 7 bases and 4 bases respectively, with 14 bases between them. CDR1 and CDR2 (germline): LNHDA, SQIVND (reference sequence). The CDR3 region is CASMGGATGNTIYF. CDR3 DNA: TGTGCCAGTATGGGGGGGGCAACGGGAAACACCATATATTTT.

DNA for the CDR3: TGTGCCGGGGGACAGGGAGGATTTAACTATGGCTACACCTTC. Protein: CAGGQGGFNYGYTF. The genes are TRBV6-5 and TRBJ1-2; 9 nucleotides align to TRBD1. Germline loops: CDR1 MNHEY, CDR2 SVGAGI. The V segment lost 11 bases and the J segment 1 base; nucleotides outside the gene matches: 8. The CDR3 consists of 14 residues.

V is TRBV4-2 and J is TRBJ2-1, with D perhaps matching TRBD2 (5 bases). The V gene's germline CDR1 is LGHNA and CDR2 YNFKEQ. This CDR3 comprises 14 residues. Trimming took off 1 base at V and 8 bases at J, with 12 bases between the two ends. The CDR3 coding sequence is TGTGCCAGCAGCCAAGGTCCAGGAGGCGATGAGCAGTTCTTC. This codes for CASSQGPGGDEQFF.

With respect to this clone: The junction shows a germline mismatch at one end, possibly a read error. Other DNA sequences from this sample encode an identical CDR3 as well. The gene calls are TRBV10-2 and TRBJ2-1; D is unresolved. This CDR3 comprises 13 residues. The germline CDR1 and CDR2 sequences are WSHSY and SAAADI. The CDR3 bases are TGCGCCAGCAGTGAGACCGCGCGAAATGAGCAATTCTTC. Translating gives CASSETARNEQFF.

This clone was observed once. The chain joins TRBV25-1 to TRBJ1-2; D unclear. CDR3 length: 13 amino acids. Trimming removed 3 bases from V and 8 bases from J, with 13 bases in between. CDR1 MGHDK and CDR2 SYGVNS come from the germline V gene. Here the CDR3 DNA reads TGTGCCAGCAGTGAGTTTGCCGCGCGGGGCTACACCTTC. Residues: CASSEFAARGYTF.

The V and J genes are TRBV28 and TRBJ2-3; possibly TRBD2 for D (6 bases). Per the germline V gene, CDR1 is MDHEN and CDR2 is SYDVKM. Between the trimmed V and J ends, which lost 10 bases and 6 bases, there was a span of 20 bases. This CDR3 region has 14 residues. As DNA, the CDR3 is TGTGCCACCATAGGAGGCGGGAACGCCGATACGCAGTATTTT. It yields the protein CATIGGGNADTQYF.

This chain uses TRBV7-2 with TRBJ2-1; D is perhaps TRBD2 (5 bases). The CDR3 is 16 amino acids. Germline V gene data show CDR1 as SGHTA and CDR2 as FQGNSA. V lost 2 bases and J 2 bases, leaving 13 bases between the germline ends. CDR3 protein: CASSLYGESTYNEQFF. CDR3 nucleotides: TGTGCCAGCAGCTTATACGGGGAGAGCACCTACAATGAGCAGTTCTTC.

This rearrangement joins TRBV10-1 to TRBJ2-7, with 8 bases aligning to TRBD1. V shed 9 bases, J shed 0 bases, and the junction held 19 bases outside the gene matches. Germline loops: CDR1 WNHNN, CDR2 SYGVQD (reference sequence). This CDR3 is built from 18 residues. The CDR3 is CASERRDRLGPSSYEQYF. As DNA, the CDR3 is TGCGCCAGTGAAAGAAGGGACAGGCTGGGCCCTTCCTCCTACGAGCAGTACTTC.

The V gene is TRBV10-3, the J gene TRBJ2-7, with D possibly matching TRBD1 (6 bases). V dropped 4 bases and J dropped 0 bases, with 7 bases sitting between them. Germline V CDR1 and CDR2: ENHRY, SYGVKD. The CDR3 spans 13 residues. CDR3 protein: CAISGQDSYEQYF. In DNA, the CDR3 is TGTGCCATCAGTGGACAGGACTCCTACGAGCAGTACTTC.

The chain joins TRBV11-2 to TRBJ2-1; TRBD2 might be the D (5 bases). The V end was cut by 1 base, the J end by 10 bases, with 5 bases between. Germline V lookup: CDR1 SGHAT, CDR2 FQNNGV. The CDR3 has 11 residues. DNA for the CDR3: TGTGCCAGCAGCTTAGTAGCGGAGCAGTTCTTC. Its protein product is CASSLVAEQFF.

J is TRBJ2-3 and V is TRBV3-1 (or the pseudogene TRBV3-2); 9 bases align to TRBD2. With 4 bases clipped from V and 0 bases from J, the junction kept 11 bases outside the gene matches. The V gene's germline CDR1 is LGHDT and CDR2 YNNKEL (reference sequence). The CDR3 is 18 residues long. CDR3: CASSPVLAGASSTDTQYF. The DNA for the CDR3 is TGTGCCAGCAGCCCCGTTTTAGCGGGAGCCTCTAGCACAGATACGCAGTATTTT.

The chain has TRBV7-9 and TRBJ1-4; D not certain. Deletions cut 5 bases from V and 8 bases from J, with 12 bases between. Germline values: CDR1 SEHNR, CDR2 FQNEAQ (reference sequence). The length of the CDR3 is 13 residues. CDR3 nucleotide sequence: TGTGCCAGCAGCCCTCCTATCGAGGAAAAACTGTTTTTT. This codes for CASSPPIEEKLFF.

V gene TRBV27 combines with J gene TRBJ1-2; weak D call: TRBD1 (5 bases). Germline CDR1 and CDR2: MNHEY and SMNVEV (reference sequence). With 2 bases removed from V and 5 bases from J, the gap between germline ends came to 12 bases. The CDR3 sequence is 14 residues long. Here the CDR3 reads CASSLQGTKYGYTF. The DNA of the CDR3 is TGTGCCAGCAGTTTACAGGGTACAAAATATGGCTACACCTTC.